The rows below give T cell receptor beta chains drawn from one sample of a study of blood T cell repertoires in COVID-19. The repertoire was sequenced with immunoSEQ multiplex PCR; TCRdb's copy has only in-frame clones and lacks some. The repertoire holds over 200,000 clones, about four fifths seen once, with around 8.9% in the top ten. The sequenced sample consisted of PBMCs or T cells enriched from blood (not recorded which). Receptors were obtained from a woman aged 50 to 65 with acute COVID-19. The CDR3 runs from the conserved cysteine through the conserved F or W. A D gene is named only where the DNA matches it firmly. Size values are once, few and many counts, or a class for expanded clones, and some rows have none.

V	J	D	size	CDR3	DNA
TRBV4-2	TRBJ1-1	-	-	CASSPGYMNTEAFF	TGTGCCAGCAGCCCCGGGTACATGAACACTGAAGCTTTCTTT
TRBV6-5	TRBJ2-3	TRBD2	-	CASSYGRTSGGELCF	TGTGCCAGCAGTTACGGGAGGACTAGCGGGGGCGAACTCTGTTTT
TRBV7-2	TRBJ1-6	-	-	CASSLEAPGLGNSPLHF	TGTGCCAGCAGCTTAGAAGCCCCGGGACTGGGAAATTCACCCCTCCACTTT
TRBV19	TRBJ2-1	TRBD2	-	CASNLSGGLAGERNEQFF	TGTGCCAGTAATCTCTCGGGGGGACTAGCGGGAGAAAGAAATGAGCAGTTCTTC
TRBV3-1/TRBV3-2	TRBJ1-2	-	-	CASSQGVFGYTF	TGTGCCAGCAGCCAAGGAGTATTTGGCTACACCTTC
TRBV7-9	TRBJ2-3	-	-	CASSPETGIGTDTQYF	TGTGCCAGCAGCCCCGAGACAGGAATTGGGACAGATACGCAGTATTTT
TRBV5-1	TRBJ2-7	-	-	CASSLGTGHPLAYEQYF	TGCGCCAGCAGCTTGGGTACGGGACACCCACTGGCATACGAGCAGTACTTC
TRBV11-3	TRBJ2-1	TRBD2	-	CASGTSDEQFF	TGTGCCAGCGGGACTAGCGATGAGCAGTTCTTC
TRBV9	TRBJ2-1	-	-	CASSPGLINEQFF	TGTGCCAGCAGCCCGGGACTCATCAATGAGCAGTTCTTC
TRBV7-2	TRBJ2-1	TRBD2	-	CASSPRGTSGANEQFF	TGTGCCAGCAGCCCGAGAGGGACTAGCGGGGCAAATGAGCAGTTCTTC
TRBV3-1/TRBV3-2	TRBJ2-1	-	once	CASSQSLVEFF	TGTGCCAGCAGCCAGAGCCTGGTGGAGTTCTTC
TRBV12-3/TRBV12-4	TRBJ1-6	-	-	CASSYGVSPLHF	TGTGCCAGCAGTTACGGGGTATCGCCCCTCCACTTT
TRBV19	TRBJ2-1	TRBD2	-	CASSIGLAVGGEQFF	TGTGCCAGTAGTATAGGGCTAGCGGTCGGGGGTGAGCAGTTCTTC
TRBV5-1	TRBJ2-3	TRBD1	-	CASSLDRGDTDTQYF	TGCGCCAGCAGCTTAGACAGGGGGGACACAGATACGCAGTATTTT